These 3 T cell receptor beta chains were sequenced from one sample in a study of cytomegalovirus exposure and HLA in healthy donors. Vbeta (60) and Jbeta (13) primers were used in the PCR. Produced via immunoSEQ multiplex PCR; TCRdb's table is partial and in-frame only. The data contain fewer than 200,000 clones, around 80% of them seen just once; the ten biggest clones take up 0.6% to 0.9%. Source material: PBMCs. These receptors were obtained from a female donor in good health and CMV-seronegative.

As to this clone: Other DNA sequences in this sample translate to the same CDR3. The chain has TRBV9 and TRBJ2-3; tentative D call: TRBD2 (6 bases). This CDR3 has 15 amino acids. Looked up from germline, CDR1 is SGDLS and CDR2 is YYNGEE. The V end was cut by 2 bases, the J end by 0 bases, with 10 bases between. CDR3 loop: CASSVGGASTDTQYF. In DNA, the CDR3 is TGTGCCAGCAGCGTTGGAGGGGCTAGCACAGATACGCAGTATTTT.

This chain joins TRBV29-1 and TRBJ1-2, with D tentatively TRBD1 (5 bases). V shed 3 bases and J shed 5 bases, with 16 bases lying between them. Per the germline V gene, CDR1 is SQVTM and CDR2 is ANQGSEA. CDR3 length: 14 residues. The CDR3, as DNA: TGCAGCGTTGAGTCAGGGCCCATTGGGTATGGCTACACCTTC. Protein product: CSVESGPIGYGYTF. Using reference TRBV29-1 and TRBJ1-2 for the parts outside the CDR3, the full variable domain is SAVISQKPSRDICQRGTSLTIQCQVDSQVTMMFWYRQQPGQSLTLIATANQGSEATYESGFVIDKFPISRPNLTFSTLTVSNMSPEDSSIYLCSVESGPIGYGYTFGSGTRLTVV.

Here the CDR3 reads CAWSSAGDQPQHF. Here the CDR3 DNA reads TGTGCCTGGAGTTCTGCAGGGGATCAGCCCCAGCATTTT. V usage is TRBV30 and J usage is TRBJ1-5, with D possibly matching TRBD1 (6 bases). The V end lost 2 bases, the J end lost 5 bases, and 10 bases lay between the germline ends. This CDR3 is built from 13 residues. CDR1 GTSNPN and CDR2 SVGIG come from the germline V gene (reference sequence).